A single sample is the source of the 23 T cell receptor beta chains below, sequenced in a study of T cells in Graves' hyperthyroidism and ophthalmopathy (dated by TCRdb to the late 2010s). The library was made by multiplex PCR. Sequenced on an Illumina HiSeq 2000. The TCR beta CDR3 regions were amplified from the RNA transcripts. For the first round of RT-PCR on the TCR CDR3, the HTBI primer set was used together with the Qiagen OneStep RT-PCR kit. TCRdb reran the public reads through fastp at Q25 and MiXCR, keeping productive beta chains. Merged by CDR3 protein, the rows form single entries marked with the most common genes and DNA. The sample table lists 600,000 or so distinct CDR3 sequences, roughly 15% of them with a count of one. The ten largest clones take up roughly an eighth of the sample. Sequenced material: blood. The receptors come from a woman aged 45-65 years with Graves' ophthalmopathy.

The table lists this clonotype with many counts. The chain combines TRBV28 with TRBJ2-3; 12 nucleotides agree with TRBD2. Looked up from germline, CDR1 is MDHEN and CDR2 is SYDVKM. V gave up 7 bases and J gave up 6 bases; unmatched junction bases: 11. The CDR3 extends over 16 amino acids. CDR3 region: CASIKTSGRRMDTQYF. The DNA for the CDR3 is TGTGCCAGCATCAAGACTAGCGGGAGAAGGATGGATACGCAGTATTTT.

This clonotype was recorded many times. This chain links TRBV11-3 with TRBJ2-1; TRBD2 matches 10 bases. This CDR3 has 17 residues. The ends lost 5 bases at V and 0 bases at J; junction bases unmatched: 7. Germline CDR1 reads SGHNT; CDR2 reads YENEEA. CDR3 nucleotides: TGTGCCAGCAGCACCCGTATAGCGGGAGGCTCCTACAATGAGCAGTTCTTC. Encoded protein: CASSTRIAGGSYNEQFF.

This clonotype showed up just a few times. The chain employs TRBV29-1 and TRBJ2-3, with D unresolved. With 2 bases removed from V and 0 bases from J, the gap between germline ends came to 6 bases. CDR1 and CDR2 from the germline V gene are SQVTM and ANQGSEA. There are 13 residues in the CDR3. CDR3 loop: CSVESSSTDTQYF. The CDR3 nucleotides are TGCAGCGTTGAATCTTCTAGCACAGATACGCAGTATTTT.

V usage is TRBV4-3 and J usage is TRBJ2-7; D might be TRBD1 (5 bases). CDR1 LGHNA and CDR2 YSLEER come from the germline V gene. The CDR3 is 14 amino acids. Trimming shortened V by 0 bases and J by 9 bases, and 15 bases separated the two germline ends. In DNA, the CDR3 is TGCGCCAGCAGCCAAGATAGGGGTGAATTGGTGCAGTACTTC. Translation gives CASSQDRGELVQYF.

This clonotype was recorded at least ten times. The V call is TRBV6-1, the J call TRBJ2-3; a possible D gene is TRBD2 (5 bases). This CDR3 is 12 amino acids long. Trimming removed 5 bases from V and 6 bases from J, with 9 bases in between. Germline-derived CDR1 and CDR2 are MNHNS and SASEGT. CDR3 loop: CASSYAGDTQYF. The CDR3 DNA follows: TGTGCCAGCAGTTACGCGGGCGATACGCAGTATTTT.

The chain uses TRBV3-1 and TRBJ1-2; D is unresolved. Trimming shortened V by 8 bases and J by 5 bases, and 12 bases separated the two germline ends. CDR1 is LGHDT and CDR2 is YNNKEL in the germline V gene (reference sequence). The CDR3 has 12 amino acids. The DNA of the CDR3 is TGTGCCAGCTTAGGACTGGGGTATGGCTACACCTTC. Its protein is CASLGLGYGYTF.

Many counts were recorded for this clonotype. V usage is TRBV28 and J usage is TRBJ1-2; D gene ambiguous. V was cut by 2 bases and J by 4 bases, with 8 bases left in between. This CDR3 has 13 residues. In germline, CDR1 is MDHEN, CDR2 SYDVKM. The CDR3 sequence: CASSLSYSYGYTF. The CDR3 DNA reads TGTGCCAGCAGTTTAAGCTATTCCTATGGCTACACCTTC.

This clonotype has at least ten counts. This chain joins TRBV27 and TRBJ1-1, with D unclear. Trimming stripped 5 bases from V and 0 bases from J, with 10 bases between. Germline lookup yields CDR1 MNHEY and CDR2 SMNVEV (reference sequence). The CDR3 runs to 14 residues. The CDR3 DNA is TGTGCCAGCAGTCGAAGACAAATGAACACTGAAGCTTTCTTT. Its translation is CASSRRQMNTEAFF.

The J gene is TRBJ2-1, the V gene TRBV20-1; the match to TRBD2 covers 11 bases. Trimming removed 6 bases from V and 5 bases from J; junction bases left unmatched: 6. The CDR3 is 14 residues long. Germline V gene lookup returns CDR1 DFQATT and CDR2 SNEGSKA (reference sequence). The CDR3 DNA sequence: TGCAGTGCCGTAGCGGGAGGGCCGGACAATGAGCAGTTCTTC. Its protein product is CSAVAGGPDNEQFF.

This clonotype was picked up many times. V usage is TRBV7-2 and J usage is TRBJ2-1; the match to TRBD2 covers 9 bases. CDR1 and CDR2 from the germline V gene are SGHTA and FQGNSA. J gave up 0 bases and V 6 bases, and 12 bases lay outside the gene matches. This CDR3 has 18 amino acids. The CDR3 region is CASRVLAGWDSSYNEQFF. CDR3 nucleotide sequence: TGTGCCAGCAGGGTGCTAGCGGGGTGGGATAGCTCCTACAATGAGCAGTTCTTC. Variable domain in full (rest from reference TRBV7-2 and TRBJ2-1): GAGVSQSPSNKVTEKGKDVELRCDPISGHTALYWYRQSLGQGLEFLIYFQGNSAPDKSGLPSDRFSAERTGGSVSTLTIQRTQQEDSAVYLCASRVLAGWDSSYNEQFFGPGTRLTVL.

The CDR3 DNA reads TGTGCCTGGAGTGTAGGGTTCGGCAGGGATGAAAAACTGTTTTTT. This gives the protein CAWSVGFGRDEKLFF. J is TRBJ1-4 and V is TRBV30, with D possibly TRBD1 on 5 matching bases. V was cut by 0 bases and J by 6 bases, with 14 bases left in between. The CDR3 is 15 amino acids. CDR1 and CDR2 from the germline V gene are GTSNPN and SVGIG (reference sequence).

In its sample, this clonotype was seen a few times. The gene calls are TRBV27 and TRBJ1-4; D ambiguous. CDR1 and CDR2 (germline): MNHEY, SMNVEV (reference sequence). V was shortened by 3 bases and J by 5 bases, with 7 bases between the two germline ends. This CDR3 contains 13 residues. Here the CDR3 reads CASSFRPNEKLFF. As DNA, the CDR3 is TGTGCCAGCAGTTTTCGCCCCAATGAAAAACTGTTTTTT.

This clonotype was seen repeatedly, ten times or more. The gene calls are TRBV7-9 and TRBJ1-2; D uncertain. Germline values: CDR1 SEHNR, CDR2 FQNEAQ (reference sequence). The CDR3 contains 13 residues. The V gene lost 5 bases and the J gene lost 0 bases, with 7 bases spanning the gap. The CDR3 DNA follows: TGTGCCAGCAGCCTAGAGGCTAACTATGGCTACACCTTC. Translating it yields CASSLEANYGYTF.

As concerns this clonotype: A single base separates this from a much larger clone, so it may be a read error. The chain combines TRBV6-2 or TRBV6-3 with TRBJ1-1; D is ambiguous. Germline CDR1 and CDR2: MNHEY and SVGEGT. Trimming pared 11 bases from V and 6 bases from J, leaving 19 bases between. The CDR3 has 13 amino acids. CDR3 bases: TGTGCCGGCACTGACCACGGAGAGGCTGAAGCTTTCTTT. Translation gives CAGTDHGEAEAFF.

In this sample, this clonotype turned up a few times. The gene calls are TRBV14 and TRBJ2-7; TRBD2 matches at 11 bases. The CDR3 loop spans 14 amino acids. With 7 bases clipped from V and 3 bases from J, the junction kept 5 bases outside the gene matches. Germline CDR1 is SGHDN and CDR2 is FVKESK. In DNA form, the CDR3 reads TGTGCCAGCAAAGGGACTAGCGGTAACTACGAGCAGTACTTC. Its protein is CASKGTSGNYEQYF.

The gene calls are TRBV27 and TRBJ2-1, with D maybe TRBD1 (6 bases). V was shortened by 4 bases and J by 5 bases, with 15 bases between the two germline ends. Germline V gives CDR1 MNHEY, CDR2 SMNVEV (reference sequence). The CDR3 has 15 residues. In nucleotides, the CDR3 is TGTGCCAGCAGTTGGCCAGGGGCTCGGGACAATGAGCAGTTCTTC. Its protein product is CASSWPGARDNEQFF.

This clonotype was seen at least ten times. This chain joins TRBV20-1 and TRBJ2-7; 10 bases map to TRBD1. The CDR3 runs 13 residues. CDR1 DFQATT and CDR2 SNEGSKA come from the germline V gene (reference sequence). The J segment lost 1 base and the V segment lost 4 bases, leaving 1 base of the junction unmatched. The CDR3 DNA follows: TGCAGTGCTACGGACAGGGGGTCCTACGAGCAGTACTTC. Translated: CSATDRGSYEQYF.

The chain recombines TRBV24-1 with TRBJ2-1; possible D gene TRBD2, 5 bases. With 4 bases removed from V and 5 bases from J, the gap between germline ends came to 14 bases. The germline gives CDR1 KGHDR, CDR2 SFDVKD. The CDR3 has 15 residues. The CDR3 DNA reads TGTGCCACCAGTGAGGGTCTAGCAATAAACAATGAGCAGTTCTTC. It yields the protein CATSEGLAINNEQFF.

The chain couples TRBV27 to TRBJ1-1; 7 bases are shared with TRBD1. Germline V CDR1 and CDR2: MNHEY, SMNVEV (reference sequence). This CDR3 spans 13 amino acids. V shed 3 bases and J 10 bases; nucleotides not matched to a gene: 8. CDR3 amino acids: CASSFYRTGRAFF. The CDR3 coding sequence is TGTGCCAGCAGTTTCTACAGGACAGGTCGAGCTTTCTTT.

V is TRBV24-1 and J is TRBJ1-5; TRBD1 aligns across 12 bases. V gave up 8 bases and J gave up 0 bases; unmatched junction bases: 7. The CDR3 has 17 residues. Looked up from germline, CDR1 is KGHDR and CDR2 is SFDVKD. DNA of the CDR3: TGTGCCACCAACCCGGGACAGGGGGCGCGTAGCAATCAGCCCCAGCATTTT. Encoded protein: CATNPGQGARSNQPQHF.

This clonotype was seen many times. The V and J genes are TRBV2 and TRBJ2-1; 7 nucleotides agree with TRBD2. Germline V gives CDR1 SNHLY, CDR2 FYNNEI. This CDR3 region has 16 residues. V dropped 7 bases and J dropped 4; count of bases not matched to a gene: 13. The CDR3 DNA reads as TGTGCCAGCACGAGGCGAGTGGGAGGGGTATACAATGAGCAGTTCTTC. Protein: CASTRRVGGVYNEQFF.

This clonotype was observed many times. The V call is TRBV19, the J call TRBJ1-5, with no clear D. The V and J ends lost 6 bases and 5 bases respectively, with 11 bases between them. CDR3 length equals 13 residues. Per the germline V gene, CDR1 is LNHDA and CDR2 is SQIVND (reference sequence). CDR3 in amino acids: CASRGDGDQPQHF. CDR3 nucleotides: TGTGCCAGTAGGGGAGACGGTGATCAGCCCCAGCATTTT.

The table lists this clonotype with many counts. The CDR3 region is CASSYWTGGGETQYF. In nucleotides, the CDR3 is TGTGCCAGCAGTTACTGGACAGGGGGTGGAGAGACCCAGTACTTC. This chain uses TRBV6-2 or TRBV6-3 with TRBJ2-5, with 10 bases aligning to TRBD1. This CDR3 contains 15 residues. Per the germline V gene, CDR1 is MNHEY and CDR2 is SVGEGT. Trimming at V came to 1 base and at J to 4 bases, leaving 3 bases not matched to a gene.